Listed below are T cell receptor beta chains from one sample, sequenced in a study of cytomegalovirus exposure and HLA in healthy donors. Clones were sequenced by immunoSEQ multiplex PCR, and TCRdb holds only the in-frame ones, with some missing. The data show roughly 100,000 clones, roughly 12% seen once. Specimen: PBMCs. These receptors all stem from a man in his forties in good health and CMV-seropositive. The CDR3 runs from the conserved cysteine through the conserved F or W. D genes are given only for firm matches. A row's size may be missing; if present it is once, few, many or a size class.

V gene	clone size	J gene	D gene	CDR3 DNA	CDR3 protein
TRBV11-2	few	TRBJ1-2	NA	TGTGCCAGCAGCATGTCGGAGACGGACTATGGCTACACCTTC	CASSMSETDYGYTF
TRBV7-6	NA	TRBJ2-7	NA	TGTGCCAGCAGCCCGTTAGGGGGTCCCTACGAGCAGTACTTC	CASSPLGGPYEQYF
TRBV2	few	TRBJ1-5	TRBD1	TGTGCCAGCAGTGAAGCGTCGGGGGACAGTTATAGCAATCAGCCCCAGCATTTT	CASSEASGDSYSNQPQHF
TRBV11-2	few	TRBJ2-3	TRBD1	TGTGCCAGCAGCTACACAGGGGGCTCTATGAGCCGTACAGATACGCAGTATTTT	CASSYTGGSMSRTDTQYF
TRBV6-5	NA	TRBJ2-2	NA	TGTGCCAGCACCAAACAGGCGGACACCGGGGAGCTGTTTTTT	CASTKQADTGELFF
TRBV27	NA	TRBJ1-3	TRBD1	TGTGCCAGCGGATACAGGGGAAGGTTGGGAAACACCATATATTTT	CASGYRGRLGNTIYF
TRBV27	few	TRBJ2-7	TRBD2	TGTGCCAGCAGTTCACTAGCGGGAGAATACGAGCAGTACTTC	CASSSLAGEYEQYF
TRBV29-1	few	TRBJ1-1	NA	TGCAGCGTTGCAGGATCTGACACTGAAGCTTTCTTT	CSVAGSDTEAFF
TRBV9	few	TRBJ2-5	TRBD1	TGTGCCAGCAGCGTAGGAGGAACAGGGGGCTATGAGACCCAGTACTTC	CASSVGGTGGYETQYF
TRBV6-5	few	TRBJ1-1	TRBD1	TGTGCCAGCAGTTACTCGGTGGCCAGGGGGCAAAATGAAGCTTTCTTT	CASSYSVARGQNEAFF
TRBV19	NA	TRBJ2-3	NA	TGTGCCAGTAGTATAGATCAAGATACGCAGTATTTT	CASSIDQDTQYF
TRBV6-6	NA	TRBJ2-7	NA	TGTGCCAGCAGTTACTCTCTAGGTTCTCGGGAGCAGTACTTC	CASSYSLGSREQYF
TRBV9	few	TRBJ2-2	NA	TGTGCCAGCAGCGTAGCAGGCTGGCCGAACACCGGGGAGCTGTTTTTT	CASSVAGWPNTGELFF
TRBV29-1	few	TRBJ1-2	TRBD1	TGCAGCGTTACCGTATCGACAGGGGCTTTCGATGGCTACACCTTC	CSVTVSTGAFDGYTF